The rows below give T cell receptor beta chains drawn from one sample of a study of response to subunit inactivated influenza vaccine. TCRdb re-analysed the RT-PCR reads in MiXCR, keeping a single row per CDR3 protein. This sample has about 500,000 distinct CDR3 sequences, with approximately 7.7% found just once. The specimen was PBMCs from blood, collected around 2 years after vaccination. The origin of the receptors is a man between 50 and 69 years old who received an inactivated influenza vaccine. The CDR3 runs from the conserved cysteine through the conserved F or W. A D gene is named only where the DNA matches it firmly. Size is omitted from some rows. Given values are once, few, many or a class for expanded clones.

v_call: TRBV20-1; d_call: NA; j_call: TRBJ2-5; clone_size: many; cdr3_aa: CSARAGHQETQYF; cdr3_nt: TGCAGTGCTAGAGCAGGACACCAAGAGACCCAGTACTTC
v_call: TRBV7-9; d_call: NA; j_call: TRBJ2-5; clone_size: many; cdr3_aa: CASTKGNFGETQYF; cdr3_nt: TGTGCCAGCACTAAGGGGAACTTTGGGGAGACCCAGTACTTC
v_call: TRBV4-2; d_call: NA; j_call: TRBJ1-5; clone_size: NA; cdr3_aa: CASSLGTGNQPPHF; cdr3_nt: TGTGCCAGCAGCCTAGGGACTGGCAATCAGCCCCCGCATTTT
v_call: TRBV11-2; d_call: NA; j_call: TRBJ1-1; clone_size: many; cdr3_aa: CASRRGWGTEAFF; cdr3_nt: TGTGCCAGCAGGAGGGGCTGGGGCACTGAAGCTTTCTTT
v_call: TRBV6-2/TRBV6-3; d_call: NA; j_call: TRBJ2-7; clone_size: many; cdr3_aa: CASRARGEQYF; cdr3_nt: TGTGCCAGCAGAGCCAGGGGCGAGCAGTACTTC
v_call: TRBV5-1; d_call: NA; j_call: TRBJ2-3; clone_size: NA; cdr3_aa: CASSLVSARWTDTQYF; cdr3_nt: TGCGCCAGCAGCTTGGTGTCAGCTCGGTGGACAGATACGCAGTATTTT
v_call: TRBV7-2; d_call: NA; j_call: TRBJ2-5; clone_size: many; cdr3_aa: CASSKAGETQYF; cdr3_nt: TGTGCCAGCAGCAAGGCCGGAGAGACCCAGTACTTC
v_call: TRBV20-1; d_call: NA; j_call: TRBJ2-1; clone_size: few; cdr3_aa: CSASGHNTGLYNEQFF; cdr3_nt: TGCAGTGCTAGTGGCCACAACACAGGCCTCTACAATGAGCAGTTCTTC
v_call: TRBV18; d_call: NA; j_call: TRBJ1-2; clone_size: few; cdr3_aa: CASSQDKKYGYTF; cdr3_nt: TGTGCCAGCTCACAGGACAAGAAGTATGGCTACACCTTC
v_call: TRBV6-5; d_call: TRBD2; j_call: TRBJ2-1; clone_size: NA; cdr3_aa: CASSYGGRVYNEQFF; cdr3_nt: TGTGCCAGCAGTTACGGCGGGAGGGTCTACAATGAGCAGTTCTTC
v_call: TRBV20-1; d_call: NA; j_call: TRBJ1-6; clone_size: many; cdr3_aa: CSARLIGGLNPLHF; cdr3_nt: TGCAGTGCGAGACTTATAGGCGGTCTCAATCCCCTCCACTTT
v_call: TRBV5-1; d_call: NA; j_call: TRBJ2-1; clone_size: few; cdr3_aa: CASSPWDGVGDEQFF; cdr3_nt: TGCGCCAGCAGCCCCTGGGACGGTGTAGGGGATGAGCAGTTCTTC
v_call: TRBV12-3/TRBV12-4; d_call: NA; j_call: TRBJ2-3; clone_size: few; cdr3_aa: CASRTDLGWTDTQYF; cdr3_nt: TGTGCCAGCAGGACAGACCTTGGTTGGACAGATACGCAGTATTTT
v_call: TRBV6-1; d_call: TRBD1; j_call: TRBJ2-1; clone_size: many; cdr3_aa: CASSRDRAVSYNEQFF; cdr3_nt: TGTGCCAGCAGCCGAGACAGGGCGGTTTCCTACAATGAGCAGTTCTTC
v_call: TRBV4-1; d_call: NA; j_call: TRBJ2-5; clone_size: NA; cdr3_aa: CASSQVSFYTRAQETQYF; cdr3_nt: TGCGCCAGCAGCCAAGTCAGTTTTTATACGCGGGCCCAAGAGACCCAGTACTTC
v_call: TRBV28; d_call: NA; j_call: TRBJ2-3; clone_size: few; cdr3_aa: CASKQGTDTQYF; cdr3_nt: TGTGCCAGCAAGCAGGGCACAGATACGCAGTATTTT
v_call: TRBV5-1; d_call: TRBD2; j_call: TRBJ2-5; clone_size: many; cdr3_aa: CASSLSTSGGRETQYF; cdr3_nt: TGCGCCAGCAGCTTGTCCACTAGCGGGGGCCGGGAGACCCAGTACTTC
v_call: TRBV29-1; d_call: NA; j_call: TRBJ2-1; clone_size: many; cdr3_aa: CSVEVGLAAEQFF; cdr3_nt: TGCAGCGTTGAAGTCGGGCTAGCTGCTGAGCAGTTCTTC
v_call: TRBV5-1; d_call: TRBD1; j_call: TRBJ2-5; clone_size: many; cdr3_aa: CASSSWTGEETQYF; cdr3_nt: TGCGCCAGCAGCTCTTGGACAGGGGAAGAGACCCAGTACTTC
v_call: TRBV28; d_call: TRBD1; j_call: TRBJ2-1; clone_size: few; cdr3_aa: CASRSFDGRDREGGLEQFF; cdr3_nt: TGTGCCAGCAGGTCCTTCGATGGCCGGGACAGGGAGGGGGGTCTTGAGCAGTTCTTC
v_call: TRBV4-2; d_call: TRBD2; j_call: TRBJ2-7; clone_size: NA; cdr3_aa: CASSQVGGRAPYEQYF; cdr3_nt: TGTGCCAGCAGCCAAGTAGGCGGGAGGGCCCCCTACGAGCAGTACTTC
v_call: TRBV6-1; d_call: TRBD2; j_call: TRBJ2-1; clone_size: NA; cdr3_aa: CASLPAGGTLEQFF; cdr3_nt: TGTGCCAGCCTCCCAGCGGGGGGTACTCTTGAGCAGTTCTTC
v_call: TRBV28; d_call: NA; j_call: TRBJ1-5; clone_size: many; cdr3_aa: CASSLDPWSQPQHF; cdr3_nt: TGTGCCAGCAGTTTGGACCCGTGGAGTCAGCCCCAGCATTTT
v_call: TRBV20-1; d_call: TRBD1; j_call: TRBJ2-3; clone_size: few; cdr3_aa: CSAAGTGADTQYF; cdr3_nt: TGCAGTGCTGCCGGGACAGGGGCCGATACGCAGTATTTT
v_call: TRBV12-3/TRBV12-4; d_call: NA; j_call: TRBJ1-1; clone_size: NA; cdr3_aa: CASSLRGMNSEAFF; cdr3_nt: TGTGCCAGCAGCCTAAGAGGGATGAACTCTGAAGCTTTCTTT
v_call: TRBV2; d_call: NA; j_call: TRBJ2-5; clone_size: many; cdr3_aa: CASSRLQETQYF; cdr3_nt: TGTGCCAGTTCCCGTCTCCAAGAGACCCAGTACTTC
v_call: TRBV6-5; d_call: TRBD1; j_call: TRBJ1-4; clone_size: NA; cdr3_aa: CASSFQGANEKLFF; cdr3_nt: TGTGCCAGCAGTTTCCAGGGGGCTAATGAAAAACTGTTTTTT
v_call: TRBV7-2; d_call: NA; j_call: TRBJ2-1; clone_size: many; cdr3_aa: CASSPGSYNEQFF; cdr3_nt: TGTGCCAGCAGCCCCGGGTCCTACAATGAGCAGTTCTTC
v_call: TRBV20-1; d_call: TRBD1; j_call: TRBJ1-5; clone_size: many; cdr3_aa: CSAKIQGNQPQHF; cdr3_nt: TGCAGTGCTAAAATACAGGGGAATCAGCCCCAGCATTTT
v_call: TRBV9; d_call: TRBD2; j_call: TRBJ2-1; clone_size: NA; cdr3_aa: CASSVHGGGAYNEQFF; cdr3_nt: TGTGCCAGCAGCGTACACGGCGGGGGGGCCTACAATGAGCAGTTCTTC
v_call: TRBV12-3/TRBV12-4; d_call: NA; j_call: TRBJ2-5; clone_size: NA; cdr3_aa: CASTTVGETQYF; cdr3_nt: TGTGCCAGCACCACTGTGGGGGAGACCCAGTACTTC
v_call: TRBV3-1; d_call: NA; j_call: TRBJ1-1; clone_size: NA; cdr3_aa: CASSPLRGNTEAFF; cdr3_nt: TGTGCCAGCAGCCCCCTGAGAGGGAACACTGAAGCTTTCTTT
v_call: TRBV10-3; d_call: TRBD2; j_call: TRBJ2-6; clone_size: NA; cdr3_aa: CAISEGGGLSGANVLTF; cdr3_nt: TGTGCCATCAGTGAAGGCGGGGGGCTCTCTGGGGCCAACGTCCTGACTTTC
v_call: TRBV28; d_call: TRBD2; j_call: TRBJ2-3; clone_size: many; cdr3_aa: CASSLLAGRTDTQYF; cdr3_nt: TGTGCCAGCAGTTTACTAGCGGGACGCACAGATACGCAGTATTTT
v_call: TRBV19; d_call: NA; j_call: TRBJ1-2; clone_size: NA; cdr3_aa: CASTGQAPNYGYTF; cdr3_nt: TGTGCCAGTACCGGCCAGGCTCCTAACTATGGCTACACCTTC
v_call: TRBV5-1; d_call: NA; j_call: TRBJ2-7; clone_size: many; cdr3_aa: CASSLDGSSYEQYF; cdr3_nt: TGCGCCAGCAGCTTGGATGGCAGTTCCTACGAGCAGTACTTC
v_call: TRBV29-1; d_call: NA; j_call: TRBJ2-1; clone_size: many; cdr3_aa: CSVGSYNEQFF; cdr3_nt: TGCAGCGTTGGCAGCTACAATGAGCAGTTCTTC
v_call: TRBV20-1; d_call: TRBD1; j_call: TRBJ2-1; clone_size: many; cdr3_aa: CSADYRGSNEQFF; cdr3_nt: TGCAGTGCGGATTACAGGGGCAGTAATGAGCAGTTCTTC
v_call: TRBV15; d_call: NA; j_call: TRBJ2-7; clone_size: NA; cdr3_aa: CATSRVGQGNNEQYF; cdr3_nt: TGTGCCACCAGCAGAGTTGGGCAGGGTAACAACGAGCAGTACTTC
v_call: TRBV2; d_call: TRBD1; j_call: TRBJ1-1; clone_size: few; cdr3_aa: CASSEDRDTEAFF; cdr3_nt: TGTGCCAGCAGTGAGGACAGGGACACTGAAGCTTTCTTT
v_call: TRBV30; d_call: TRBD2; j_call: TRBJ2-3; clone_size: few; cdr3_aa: CAWSGTSGLTDTQYF; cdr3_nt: TGTGCCTGGAGTGGGACTAGCGGACTCACAGATACGCAGTATTTT
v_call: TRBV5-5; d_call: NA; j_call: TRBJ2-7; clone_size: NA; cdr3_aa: CASSGSIRDNPYEQYF; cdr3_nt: TGTGCCAGCAGCGGATCAATTCGGGACAACCCCTACGAGCAGTACTTC
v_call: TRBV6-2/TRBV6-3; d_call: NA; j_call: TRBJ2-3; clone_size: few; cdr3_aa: CASSYSSPDTQYF; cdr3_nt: TGTGCCAGCAGTTACTCGTCCCCAGATACGCAGTATTTT
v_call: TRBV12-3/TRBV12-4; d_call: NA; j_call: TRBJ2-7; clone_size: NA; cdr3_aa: CASSLGDIYEQYF; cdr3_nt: TGTGCCAGCAGTTTAGGGGACATCTACGAGCAGTACTTC
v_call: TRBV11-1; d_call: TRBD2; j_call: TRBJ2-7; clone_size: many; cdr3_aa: CASSLGVSGLRTTYEQYF; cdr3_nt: TGTGCCAGCAGCTTAGGGGTTTCGGGACTACGTACGACCTACGAGCAGTACTTC
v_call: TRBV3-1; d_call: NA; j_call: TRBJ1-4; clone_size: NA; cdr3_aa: CASSQDLVAGWRIF; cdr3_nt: TGTGCCAGCAGCCAAGATCTTGTTGCAGGGTGGCGAATTTTT
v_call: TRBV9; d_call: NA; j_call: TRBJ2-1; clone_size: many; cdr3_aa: CASSLRDNEQFF; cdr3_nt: TGTGCCAGCAGCTTACGGGACAATGAGCAGTTCTTC
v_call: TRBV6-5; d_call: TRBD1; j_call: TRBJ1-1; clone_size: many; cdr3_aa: CASSYSGAGGYTEAFF; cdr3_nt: TGTGCCAGCAGTTACTCGGGCGCAGGGGGGTACACTGAAGCTTTCTTT
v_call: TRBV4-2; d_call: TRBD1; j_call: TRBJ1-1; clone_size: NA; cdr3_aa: CASSQAGGLASSEAFF; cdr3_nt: TGTGCCAGCAGCCAAGCAGGGGGCCTGGCCTCCTCTGAAGCTTTCTTT
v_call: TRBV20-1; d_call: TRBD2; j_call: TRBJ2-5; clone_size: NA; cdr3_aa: CSVRTSGSVQETQYF; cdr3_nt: TGCAGTGTCCGGACTAGCGGGAGTGTCCAAGAGACCCAGTACTTC
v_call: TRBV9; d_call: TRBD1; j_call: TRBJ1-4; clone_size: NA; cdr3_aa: CASSVGTGTTNEKLFF; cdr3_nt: TGTGCCAGCAGCGTAGGGACAGGGACCACTAATGAAAAACTGTTTTTT
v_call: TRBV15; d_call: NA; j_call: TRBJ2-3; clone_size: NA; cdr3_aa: CATSRDHVLTDPPRTDTQYF; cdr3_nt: TGTGCCACCAGCAGAGATCATGTGTTAACAGACCCCCCTCGCACAGATACGCAGTATTTT
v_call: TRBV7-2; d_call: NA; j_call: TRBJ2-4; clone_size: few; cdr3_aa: CASSFQMTFLRWQPWAENIQYF; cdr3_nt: TGTGCCAGCAGCTTTCAGATGACGTTTCTCCGGTGGCAGCCATGGGCGGAAAACATTCAGTACTTC
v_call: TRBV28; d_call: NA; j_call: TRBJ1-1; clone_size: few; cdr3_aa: CASGTRGDTEAFF; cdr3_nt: TGTGCCAGCGGGACCCGGGGGGACACTGAAGCTTTCTTT
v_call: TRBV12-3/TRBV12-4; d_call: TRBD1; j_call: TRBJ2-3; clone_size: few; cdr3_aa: CASSGGRQGKDTQYF; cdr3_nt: TGTGCCAGCAGTGGGGGTCGACAGGGTAAAGATACGCAGTATTTT
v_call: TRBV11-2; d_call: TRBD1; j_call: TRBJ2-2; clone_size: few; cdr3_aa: CASSLNRQGLQGFSGELFF; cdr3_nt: TGTGCCAGCAGCTTAAACCGACAGGGGCTGCAGGGCTTTTCCGGGGAGCTGTTTTTT
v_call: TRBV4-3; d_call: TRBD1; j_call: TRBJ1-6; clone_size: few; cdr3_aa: CASSQTRQGNSPLHF; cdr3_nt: TGCGCCAGCAGCCAAACCCGACAGGGGAATTCACCCCTCCACTTT
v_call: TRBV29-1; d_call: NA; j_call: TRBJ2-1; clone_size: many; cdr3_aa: CSGGIDRYNEQFF; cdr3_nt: TGCAGCGGGGGGATCGACAGATACAATGAGCAGTTCTTC
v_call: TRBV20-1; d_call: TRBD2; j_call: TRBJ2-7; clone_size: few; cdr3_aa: CSARGTSGRAAEQYF; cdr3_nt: TGCAGTGCTAGGGGGACTAGCGGGAGGGCCGCCGAGCAGTACTTC
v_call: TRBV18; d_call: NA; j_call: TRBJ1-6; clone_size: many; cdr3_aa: CASSPDPRNSPLHF; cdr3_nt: TGTGCCAGCTCACCAGATCCGAGGAATTCACCCCTCCACTTT